This T cell receptor beta chain was captured in a study of patients and donors after allogeneic stem cell transplantation. Each CDR3 protein is one row after TCRdb ran MiXCR on the RT-PCR reads. This table has roughly 960,000 distinct CDR3 sequences, about a sixth appearing once. V lost 2 bases and J 1 base, leaving 14 bases between the germline ends. The CDR3 is 17 residues long. The germline V gene encodes CDR1 LNHNV and CDR2 YYDKDF (reference sequence). The sample consisted of blood, either unsorted or a sorted T cell fraction (not recorded which). This chain connects TRBV15 to TRBJ2-2; D possibly matches TRBD1 or TRBD2 (5 bases each). The clonotype comes from a human donor who was either an allogeneic HSCT recipient or a stem cell or donor lymphocyte infusion donor (not recorded which). It is not recorded whose cells these are; they may come from a transplant donor. The CDR3 loop reads CATSRIPGPMNTGELFF. The CDR3 coding sequence is TGTGCCACCAGCAGAATTCCGGGACCGATGAACACCGGGGAGCTGTTTTTT. Full variable domain (rest looked up from reference TRBV15 and TRBJ2-2): DAMVIQNPRYQVTQFGKPVTLSCSQTLNHNVMYWYQQKSSQAPKLLFHYYDKDFNNEADTPDNFQSRRPNTSFCFLDIRSPGLGDTAMYLCATSRIPGPMNTGELFFGEGSRLTVL.